These T cell receptor beta chains were read from a single sample in a study of OX40 agonist ivuxolimab in advanced cancers. Here immunoSEQ multiplex PCR was the method, and the copy in TCRdb shows in-frame clones only, minus some. The sample records nearly 20,000 clones, 83% being singletons. Sequencing used CD4+ or CD8+ T cells sorted from blood, obtained in a trial of the OX40 agonist ivuxolimab. The receptors derive from an adult with an advanced solid tumor such as melanoma, head and neck, liver or kidney cancer. The CDR3 runs from the conserved cysteine through the conserved F or W. A D gene is named only where the DNA matches it firmly. The size entry is marked missing in some rows and otherwise reads once, few, many or a size class.

-	-	TRBV5-4	TRBJ2-7	TGTGCCAGCAGCTCCGACGGCGCAGGGTACGTTGCCTACGAGCAGTACTTC	CASSSDGAGYVAYEQYF
-	-	TRBV29-1	TRBJ1-5	TGCAGCGTTGAAGTCGGGGGGGGGCCGAATCAGCCCCAGCATTTT	CSVEVGGGPNQPQHF
-	TRBD1	TRBV6-4	TRBJ1-1	TGTGCCAGCAGGCAGGGGGCGAACACTGAAGCTTTCTTT	CASRQGANTEAFF
few	TRBD2	TRBV27	TRBJ2-7	TGTGCCAGCATTAGCGGGGGGTCCTACGAGCAGTACTTC	CASISGGSYEQYF
-	TRBD1	TRBV28	TRBJ2-7	TGTGCCAGCAGTCTCGACAGGGCTTACGAGCAGTACTTC	CASSLDRAYEQYF
-	-	TRBV30	TRBJ1-4	TGTGCCTGGATTGGGGAAAAACTGTTTTTT	CAWIGEKLFF
few	TRBD2	TRBV15	TRBJ2-3	TGTGCCACCGGTGGGAGGGCCACCACAGATACGCAGTATTTT	CATGGRATTDTQYF
many	-	TRBV5-5	TRBJ2-7	TGTGCCAGCAGCCCCTTCGAGGGTTACGAGCAGTACTTC	CASSPFEGYEQYF
-	-	TRBV11-2	TRBJ1-2	TGTGCCAGCACCCTAGTACTCGGGGAGGGTGTAGACTATGGCTACACCTTC	CASTLVLGEGVDYGYTF
-	-	TRBV14	TRBJ2-3	TGTGCCAGCAGTTATTACACGGGCACAGATACGCAGTATTTT	CASSYYTGTDTQYF
-	TRBD1	TRBV7-9	TRBJ2-2	TGTGCCAGCAGCCCTCCGGGACAGGGATGGGGCGGGGAGCTGTTTTTT	CASSPPGQGWGGELFF
-	TRBD2	TRBV28	TRBJ2-5	TGTGCCAGCAGTTATGGGGGACTAGGGTTGGAAGAGACCCAGTACTTC	CASSYGGLGLEETQYF
few	TRBD1	TRBV6-5	TRBJ2-7	TGTGCCAGCAGTTACGGGACAGGGGTTGACGAGCAGTACTTC	CASSYGTGVDEQYF
once	-	TRBV6-1	TRBJ1-5	TGTGCCAGCAGTGAAAGGGCAACTGGGGGCAATCAGCCCCAGCATTTT	CASSERATGGNQPQHF